The T cell receptor beta chain under discussion was sequenced for a study of T cell repertoires in cytomegalovirus infection. Overall study context: Shared public TCR beta signatures pointed to both CMV infection and a matching HLA type.

MiXCR, run by TCRdb on the reads, gives a single entry per CDR3 protein. The table lists more than 150,000 distinct CDR3 sequences, under 20% of them singletons. Note on this clonotype: Its specificity is unknown.

Overall study findings and caveats: Carriers of CMV plus the relevant HLA were identified by cumulative public TCR beta family frequency. The ex vivo response showed dominance by HLA-C-restricted CMV-specific TCR beta clonotypes.

Germline CDR1 and CDR2: ENHRY and SYGVKD. The CDR3 runs 15 residues. V lost 3 bases and J lost 5; bases outside the gene matches: 5. Sample: CD8+ T cells from PBMCs. This chain uses TRBV10-3 with TRBJ2-3, with 10 bases lining up with TRBD2. This clonotype was sampled from a human donor in good health (CMV status not recorded). Some clones in this sample may be carry-over from other donors' samples. DNA for the CDR3: TGTGCCATCAGTGACATAGCGGGAGGAGGAGATACGCAGTATTTT. Translating it yields CAISDIAGGGDTQYF.